The subject of this entry is one T cell receptor beta chain. V shed 2 bases and J shed 1 base, with 5 bases lying between them. The CDR3 consists of 13 residues. The data stem from a study of blood T cell repertoires in COVID-19. Study as a whole: There were acute and convalescent COVID-19 samples, and they came from the United States, Italy and Spain.

Recruited during active infection, patients (from Seattle) were subsequently followed longitudinally. TCRdb keeps only in-frame clones here, not all; method: immunoSEQ multiplex PCR. The data show fewer than 300,000 clones, roughly nine tenths seen once. The chain uses TRBV12-3 or TRBV12-4 and TRBJ1-1; the D is unclear. The clonotype originates from a woman aged 30 to 39 with COVID-19, enrolled during active disease. Sequencing was done on a sample of peripheral blood. The CDR3 sequence: CASSLFQNTEAFF. Here the CDR3 DNA reads TGTGCCAGCAGTTTATTCCAGAACACTGAAGCTTTCTTT.